A single sample is the source of the 17 T cell receptor beta chains below, sequenced in a study of blood T cell repertoires in COVID-19. The protocol was immunoSEQ multiplex PCR, while the TCRdb copy is restricted to in-frame clones and leaves out a portion. The profile shows under 200,000 clones, about 90% of them singletons. What was sequenced was PBMCs or T cells enriched from blood (not recorded which). The receptor source for this set is a woman aged 45-60 years who had recovered from COVID-19.

The chain couples TRBV18 to TRBJ1-6, with D maybe TRBD1 (5 bases). This CDR3 comprises 18 residues. Trimming shortened V by 1 base and J by 2 bases, and 15 bases separated the two germline ends. The germline V gene encodes CDR1 KGHSH and CDR2 LQKENI. DNA for the CDR3: TGTGCCAGCTCACCACGGTCCGGACAAACCGCCTATAATTCACCCCTCCACTTT. This encodes CASSPRSGQTAYNSPLHF. The entire variable domain, with the rest obtained from reference TRBV18 and TRBJ1-6, is as follows: NAGVMQNPRHLVRRRGQEARLRCSPMKGHSHVYWYRQLPEEGLKFMVYLQKENIIDESGMPKERFSAEFPKEGPSILRIQQVVRGDSAAYFCASSPRSGQTAYNSPLHFGNGTRLTVT.

The chain uses TRBV9 and TRBJ2-2; maybe TRBD1 (6 bases). Germline V gene data show CDR1 as SGDLS and CDR2 as YYNGEE. This CDR3 comprises 12 residues. The V end lost 6 bases, the J end lost 7 bases, and 10 bases lay between the germline ends. In nucleotides, the CDR3 is TGTGCCAGCACTACAGGGCGCGGGGAGCTGTTTTTT. Its translation is CASTTGRGELFF.

The V gene is TRBV6-5, the J gene TRBJ2-7, with 12 bases lining up with TRBD2. There are 16 residues in the CDR3. Germline CDR1 and CDR2: MNHEY and SVGAGI. V dropped 0 bases and J dropped 4; count of bases not matched to a gene: 4. In DNA, the CDR3 is TGTGCCAGCAGTTACTCACGGACTAGCGGGAATTACGAGCAGTACTTC. It is translated as CASSYSRTSGNYEQYF.

The chain employs TRBV7-9 and TRBJ2-2; perhaps TRBD2 as D (7 bases). The CDR3 runs 16 residues. Germline loops: CDR1 SEHNR, CDR2 FQNEAQ (reference sequence). V dropped 5 bases and J dropped 2 bases, with 15 bases sitting between them. CDR3 sequence reads: CASSRGGGVNTGELFF. In nucleotides, the CDR3 is TGTGCCAGCAGCAGAGGGGGAGGGGTCAACACCGGGGAGCTGTTTTTT.

This chain joins TRBV6-1 and TRBJ1-3; 7 bases fit TRBD1. There are 14 residues in the CDR3. V dropped 3 bases and J dropped 6; count of bases not matched to a gene: 5. Germline values: CDR1 MNHNS, CDR2 SASEGT. The CDR3 is CASSDDRVVNTIYF. The CDR3 region has the DNA TGTGCCAGCAGTGACGACAGGGTGGTAAACACCATATATTTT.

V usage is TRBV14 and J usage is TRBJ1-6, with a possible D match to TRBD1 (5 bases). There are 13 residues in the CDR3. V was clipped by 3 bases and J by 10 bases, with 10 bases between them. Germline values: CDR1 SGHDN, CDR2 FVKESK. The CDR3 spells CASSQQGGSPLHF. CDR3 nucleotide sequence: TGTGCCAGCAGCCAGCAGGGCGGATCACCCCTCCACTTT.

CDR3 protein: CASRPGLATNQPQHF. CDR3 sequence (DNA): TGTGCCAGCAGGCCGGGACTGGCCACAAATCAGCCCCAGCATTTT. The V and J genes are TRBV6-5 and TRBJ1-5; D may be TRBD1 (5 bases). The CDR3 sequence is 15 residues long. Trimming took off 6 bases at V and 4 bases at J, with 16 bases between the two ends. Per germline, CDR1 MNHEY and CDR2 SVGAGI.

The chain is built from TRBV19 and TRBJ1-4; weak D call: TRBD1 (5 bases). Trimming pared 7 bases from V and 6 bases from J, leaving 12 bases between. CDR3 size: 13 residues. The germline V gene encodes CDR1 LNHDA and CDR2 SQIVND (reference sequence). The CDR3 DNA reads TGTGCCAGTAACAGGCGACGGGATGAAAAACTGTTTTTT. Its translation: CASNRRRDEKLFF. Full variable domain (missing parts from reference TRBV19 and TRBJ1-4): DGGITQSPKYLFRKEGQNVTLSCEQNLNHDAMYWYRQDPGQGLRLIYYSQIVNDFQKGDIAEGYSVSREKKESFPLTVTSAQKNPTAFYLCASNRRRDEKLFFGSGTQLSVL.

V usage is TRBV5-6 and J usage is TRBJ2-2, with TRBD1 as a possible D gene (6 bases). This CDR3 has 14 amino acids. Trimming removed 7 bases at V and 9 bases at J, with 19 bases between. The germline V gene has CDR1 SGHDT and CDR2 YYEEEE. CDR3 sequence (DNA): TGTGCCAGCGGAGGCCAGGGGCCTGTAAGGGAGCTGTTTTTT. Translation: CASGGQGPVRELFF.

The rearrangement links TRBV29-1 to TRBJ2-2; a weak D match, TRBD1 (6 bases). Trimming shortened V by 3 bases and J by 5 bases, and 13 bases separated the two germline ends. Germline-derived CDR1 and CDR2 are SQVTM and ANQGSEA. The CDR3 sequence is 14 residues long. The CDR3 sequence is CSVEGQGQTGELFF. The CDR3 DNA sequence: TGCAGCGTTGAGGGGCAGGGGCAAACCGGGGAGCTGTTTTTT.

This clone was picked up one time. The V call is TRBV9, the J call TRBJ1-2; 7 bases agree with TRBD1. CDR3 length equals 16 residues. Germline CDR1 SGDLS, CDR2 YYNGEE. With 7 bases clipped from V and 4 bases from J, the junction kept 16 bases outside the gene matches. CDR3 residues: CASGQTLRGQGYGYTF. CDR3 DNA sequence: TGTGCCAGCGGACAAACATTGAGGGGGCAAGGCTATGGCTACACCTTC. Based on the CDR3 plus reference TRBV9 and TRBJ1-2, the full variable domain is DSGVTQTPKHLITATGQRVTLRCSPRSGDLSVYWYQQSLDQGLQFLIQYYNGEERAKGNILERFSAQQFPDLHSELNLSSLELGDSALYFCASGQTLRGQGYGYTFGSGTRLTVV.

The rearrangement links TRBV5-5 to TRBJ2-6, with TRBD1 identical over 9 bases. With V trimmed by 4 bases and J by 2 bases, 7 bases remained unmatched. The germline V gene has CDR1 SGHKS and CDR2 YYEKEE (reference sequence). This CDR3 comprises 17 residues. The CDR3, as DNA: TGTGCCAGCAGCACCGGGACAGGGTTCCCTGGGGCCAACGTCCTGACTTTC. Translation: CASSTGTGFPGANVLTF.

V usage is TRBV18 and J usage is TRBJ2-2; possibly TRBD2 for D (6 bases). Germline loops: CDR1 KGHSH, CDR2 LQKENI. CDR3 length equals 12 residues. With 8 bases removed from V and 8 bases from J, the gap between germline ends came to 12 bases. CDR3 DNA sequence: TGTGCCAGCCGCCCCGCGGGGGGGGAGCTGTTTTTT. Translating gives CASRPAGGELFF.

J is TRBJ1-5 and V is TRBV30; tentatively, D is TRBD1 (5 bases). V was shortened by 0 bases and J by 4 bases, with 7 bases between the two germline ends. Germline V lookup: CDR1 GTSNPN, CDR2 SVGIG (reference sequence). The CDR3 is 13 residues long. The CDR3 spells CAWSVGGNQPQHF. The CDR3 bases are TGTGCCTGGAGTGTTGGGGGGAATCAGCCCCAGCATTTT.

The CDR3 spells CASSPQERGYYEQYF. The CDR3 bases are TGTGCCAGCTCACCCCAGGAAAGGGGGTACTACGAGCAGTACTTC. V gene TRBV18 combines with J gene TRBJ2-7; maybe TRBD1 (6 bases). This CDR3 has 15 amino acids. Germline lookup yields CDR1 KGHSH and CDR2 LQKENI. The ends were cut back, 3 bases at V and 3 bases at J, with 15 bases in the middle.

This rearrangement joins TRBV5-4 to TRBJ2-2; 8 bases fit TRBD2. The CDR3 is 16 amino acids. Trimming cost V 0 bases and J 6 bases; bases outside gene matches: 7. Per germline, CDR1 SGHNT and CDR2 YYREEE (reference sequence). The CDR3 protein is CASSLAGGRSAGELFF. CDR3 coding DNA: TGTGCCAGCAGCTTGGCGGGAGGGAGGTCGGCCGGGGAGCTGTTTTTT.

The CDR3 is CASSQGLALQYYTGELFF. CDR3 DNA: TGCGCCAGCAGTCAGGGACTAGCCCTCCAATATTACACCGGGGAGCTGTTTTTT. This rearrangement joins TRBV4-3 to TRBJ2-2, with 9 bases lining up with TRBD2. Germline CDR1 and CDR2: LGHNA and YSLEER. The CDR3 totals 18 residues. V dropped 6 bases and J dropped 3; count of bases not matched to a gene: 14.